The clone carrying this T cell receptor (beta chain) appeared a few times. From germline, CDR1 is SGHTA and CDR2 FQGNSA. CDR3 size: 15 residues. Trimming pared 5 bases from V and 5 bases from J, leaving 15 bases between. The data stem from a study of T-cell memory formation after mild COVID-19. The wider study: Largely, the TCR clusters proved donor specific.

TCRdb analysed the 5' RACE reads with MiXCR anew, one entry per CDR3 protein. The repertoire holds roughly 600,000 distinct CDR3 sequences, roughly 18% seen once, with 12% in the top ten. This TCR was sampled from an adult woman who had mild COVID-19 (a few samples of this study predate the infection). Cell type and time point are not known. The chain couples TRBV7-2 to TRBJ1-4, with D tentatively TRBD1 (6 bases). Specimen: PBMCs or a T cell subset sorted from them (not recorded which). The CDR3 coding sequence is TGTGCCAGCAGCCCTGGGTCAGGGGCAAATGAAAAACTGTTTTTT. Translated: CASSPGSGANEKLFF.